One sample yielded the 6 T cell receptor beta chains listed below, sequenced in a study of CD8 T cells in Susac syndrome. Random hexamers were used to reverse transcribe about 0.5 to 1 ug of RNA. TCRdb processed the immunoSEQ multiplex PCR reads anew with MiXCR; each CDR3 protein has one entry. This table holds tens of thousands of distinct CDR3 sequences, 85% to 95% found once. The sample was CD4+ T cells from PBMCs. Every receptor here comes from a human donor with Susac syndrome.

This rearrangement joins TRBV20-1 to TRBJ1-2; tentative D call: TRBD1 (5 bases). Looked up from germline, CDR1 is DFQATT and CDR2 is SNEGSKA (reference sequence). This CDR3 spans 11 amino acids. V lost 2 bases, J lost 6 bases, and 7 bases lay in between. The CDR3 DNA reads as TGCAGTGCTAGAATCAGGGATGGCTACACCTTC. Residues: CSARIRDGYTF.

The V call is TRBV5-1, the J call TRBJ2-6; D is undetermined. CDR3 length equals 18 residues. Germline loops: CDR1 SGHRS, CDR2 YFSETQ. V was cut by 3 bases and J by 1 base, with 17 bases left in between. The CDR3 DNA reads as TGCGCCAGCAGCTACAGTATTGGGGTGTTTTCTGGGGCCAACGTCCTGACTTTC. Amino acids: CASSYSIGVFSGANVLTF. The full variable domain, its missing parts supplied by reference TRBV5-1 and TRBJ2-6, is KAGVTQTPRYLIKTRGQQVTLSCSPISGHRSVSWYQQTPGQGLQFLFEYFSETQRNKGNFPGRFSGRQFSNSRSEMNVSTLELGDSALYLCASSYSIGVFSGANVLTFGAGSRLTVL.

V usage is TRBV6-2 or TRBV6-3 and J usage is TRBJ1-6, with D possibly TRBD1 on 5 matching bases. This CDR3 is 16 amino acids long. Germline values: CDR1 MNHEY, CDR2 SVGEGT. V was trimmed by 6 bases and J by 10 bases, leaving 22 bases between them. CDR3 protein: CASRPGPRYLESPLHF. The DNA of the CDR3 is TGTGCCAGCAGACCGGGACCGCGGTATTTAGAGTCACCCCTCCACTTT.

V and J are TRBV11-3 and TRBJ2-7; 10 bases align to TRBD2. The CDR3 contains 16 residues. Germline V gene sequence: CDR1 SGHNT, CDR2 YENEEA. J gave up 2 bases and V 5 bases, and 9 bases lay outside the gene matches. DNA for the CDR3: TGTGCCAGCAGCAAACCTGGGACTAGCGAGCCCTACGAGCAGTACTTC. As protein: CASSKPGTSEPYEQYF.

V and J are TRBV3-1 and TRBJ2-3, with D hard to call. Germline CDR1 is LGHDT and CDR2 is YNNKEL (reference sequence). Trimming shortened V by 4 bases and J by 6 bases, and 11 bases separated the two germline ends. This CDR3 has 13 residues. CDR3: CASSPHDGDTQYF. CDR3 in DNA: TGTGCCAGCAGCCCCCACGACGGGGATACGCAGTATTTT.

The chain uses TRBV23-1 and TRBJ1-6, with D possibly matching TRBD1 (5 bases). TRBV23-1 is flagged as an ORF with uncertain function. V was cut by 2 bases and J by 0 bases, with 14 bases left in between. This CDR3 region has 18 residues. CDR3 protein: CASSQRERGSSYNSPLHF. CDR3 nucleotide sequence: TGCGCCAGCAGTCAAAGAGAACGGGGGAGCTCCTATAATTCACCCCTCCACTTT.